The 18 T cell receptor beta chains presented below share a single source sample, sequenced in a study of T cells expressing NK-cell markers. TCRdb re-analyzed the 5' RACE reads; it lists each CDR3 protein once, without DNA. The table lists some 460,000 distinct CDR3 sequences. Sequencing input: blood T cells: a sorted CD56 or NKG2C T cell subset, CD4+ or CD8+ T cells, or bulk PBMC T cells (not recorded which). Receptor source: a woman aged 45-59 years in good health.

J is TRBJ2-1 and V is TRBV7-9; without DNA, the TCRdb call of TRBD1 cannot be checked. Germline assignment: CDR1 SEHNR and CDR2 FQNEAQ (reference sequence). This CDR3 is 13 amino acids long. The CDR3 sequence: CASNLKGSNEQFF.

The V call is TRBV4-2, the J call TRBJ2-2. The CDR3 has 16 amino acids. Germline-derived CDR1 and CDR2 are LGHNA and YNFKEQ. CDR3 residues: CASSQEGIANTGELFF.

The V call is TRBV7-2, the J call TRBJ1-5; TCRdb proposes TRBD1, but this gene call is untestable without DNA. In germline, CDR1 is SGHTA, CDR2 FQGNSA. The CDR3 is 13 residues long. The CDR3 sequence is CASSYRVEQPQHF. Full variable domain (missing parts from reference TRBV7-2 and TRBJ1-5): GAGVSQSPSNKVTEKGKDVELRCDPISGHTALYWYRQSLGQGLEFLIYFQGNSAPDKSGLPSDRFSAERTGGSVSTLTIQRTQQEDSAVYLCASSYRVEQPQHFGDGTRLSIL.

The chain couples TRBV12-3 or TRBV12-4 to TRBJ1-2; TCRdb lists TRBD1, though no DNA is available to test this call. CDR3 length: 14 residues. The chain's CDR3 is CASGDWTGVRGYTF.

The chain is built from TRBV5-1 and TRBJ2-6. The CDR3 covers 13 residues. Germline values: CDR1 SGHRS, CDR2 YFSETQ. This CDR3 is CASQWSGANVLTF.

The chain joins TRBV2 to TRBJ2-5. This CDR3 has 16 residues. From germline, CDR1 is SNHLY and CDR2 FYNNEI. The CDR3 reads CASSEALTARAETQYF.

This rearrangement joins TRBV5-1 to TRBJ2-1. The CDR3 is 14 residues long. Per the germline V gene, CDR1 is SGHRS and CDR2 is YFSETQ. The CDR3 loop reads CASSLAHTYNEQFF.

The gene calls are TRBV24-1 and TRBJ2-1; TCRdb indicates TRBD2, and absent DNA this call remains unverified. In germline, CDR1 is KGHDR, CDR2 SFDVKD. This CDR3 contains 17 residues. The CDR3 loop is CATSPSGRPSSYNEQFF.

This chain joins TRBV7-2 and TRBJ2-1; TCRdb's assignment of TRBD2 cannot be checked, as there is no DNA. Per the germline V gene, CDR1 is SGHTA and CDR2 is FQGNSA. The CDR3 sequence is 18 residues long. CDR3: CASSPLGSGTSSYNEQFF.

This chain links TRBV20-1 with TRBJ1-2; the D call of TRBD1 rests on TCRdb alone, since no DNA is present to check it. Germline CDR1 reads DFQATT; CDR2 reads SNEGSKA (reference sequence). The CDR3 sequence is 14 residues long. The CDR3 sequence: CSARDPGTGYGYTF.

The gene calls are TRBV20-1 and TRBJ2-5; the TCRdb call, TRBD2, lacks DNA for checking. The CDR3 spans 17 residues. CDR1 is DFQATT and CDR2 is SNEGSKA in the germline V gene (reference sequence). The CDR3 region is CSASNSGLAGIGETQYF.

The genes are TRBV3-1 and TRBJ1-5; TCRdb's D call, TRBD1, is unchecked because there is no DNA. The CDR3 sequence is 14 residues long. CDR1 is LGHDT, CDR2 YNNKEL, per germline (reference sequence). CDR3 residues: CASSQGQGNQPQHF.

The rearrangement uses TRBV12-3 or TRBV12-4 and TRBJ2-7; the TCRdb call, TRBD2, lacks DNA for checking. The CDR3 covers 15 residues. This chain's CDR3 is CASSLRTSGSHEQYF.

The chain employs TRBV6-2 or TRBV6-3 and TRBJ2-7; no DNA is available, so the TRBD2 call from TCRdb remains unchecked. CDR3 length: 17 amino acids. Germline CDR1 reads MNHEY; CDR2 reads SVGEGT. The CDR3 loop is CASSSFRRLIGPYEQYF.

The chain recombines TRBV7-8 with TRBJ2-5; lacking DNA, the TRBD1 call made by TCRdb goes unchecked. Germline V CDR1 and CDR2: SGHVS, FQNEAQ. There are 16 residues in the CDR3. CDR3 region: CASSLAAGGSGETQYF.

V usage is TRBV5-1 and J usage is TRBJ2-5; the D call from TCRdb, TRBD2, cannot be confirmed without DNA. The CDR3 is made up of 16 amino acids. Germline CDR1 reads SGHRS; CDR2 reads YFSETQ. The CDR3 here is CASSLVTRRYQETQYF.

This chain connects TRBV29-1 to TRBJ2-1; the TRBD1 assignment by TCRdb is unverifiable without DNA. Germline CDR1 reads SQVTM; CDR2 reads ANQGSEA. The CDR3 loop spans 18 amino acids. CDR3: CSVEDGGRGTGGYNEQFF.

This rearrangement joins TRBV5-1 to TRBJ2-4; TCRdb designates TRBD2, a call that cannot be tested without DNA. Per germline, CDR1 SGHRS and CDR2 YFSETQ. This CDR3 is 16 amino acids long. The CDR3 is CASSLVAGGPENIQYF. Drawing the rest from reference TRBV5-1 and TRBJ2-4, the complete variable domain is KAGVTQTPRYLIKTRGQQVTLSCSPISGHRSVSWYQQTPGQGLQFLFEYFSETQRNKGNFPGRFSGRQFSNSRSEMNVSTLELGDSALYLCASSLVAGGPENIQYFGAGTRLSVL.